The 24 T cell receptor beta chains in this list originate from one sample, sequenced in a study of blood T cell repertoires in COVID-19 (dated by TCRdb to the early 2020s). The method was the immunoSEQ multiplex PCR assay. Drawn from immuneACCESS, this table holds only the in-frame rearrangements with V and J called that TCRdb kept. Clones are partly lost; checked studies trace under half to an unresolved V gene and leave the rest unexplained. Within this sample are about 160,000 clones, with around 85% of them counted one time only. In total, the top ten clones hold 3.3% of the sample. The material sequenced was peripheral blood. The receptors shown here come from a human donor with acute or convalescent COVID-19. The donor label of this sample is uncertain.

The V call is TRBV7-9, the J call TRBJ1-5, with 7 bases that match TRBD1. The CDR3 runs to 14 residues. V trimming: 2 bases; J trimming: 2 bases; junction bases outside the gene matches: 0. Germline V CDR1 and CDR2: SEHNR, FQNEAQ (reference sequence). The CDR3 sequence: CASSLTGGNQPQHF. The CDR3 bases are TGTGCCAGCAGCTTAACAGGGGGCAATCAGCCCCAGCATTTT.

The rearrangement uses TRBV9 and TRBJ2-2, with D possibly being TRBD2 (6 bases). Germline V gene sequence: CDR1 SGDLS, CDR2 YYNGEE. Trimming left V 0 bases short and J 4 bases short, with 13 bases between. This CDR3 region has 16 residues. DNA of the CDR3: TGTGCCAGCAGCGTAGGCGGGGCGCTGGTCACCGGGGAGCTGTTTTTT. Protein sequence: CASSVGGALVTGELFF.

This chain uses TRBV7-2 with TRBJ1-3; 8 positions match TRBD1. V shed 5 bases and J 0 bases; nucleotides not matched to a gene: 15. There are 19 residues in the CDR3. CDR1 is SGHTA and CDR2 is FQGNSA in the germline V gene. CDR3 region: CASSSAGTGTSRSGNTIYF. The CDR3 coding sequence is TGTGCCAGCAGCAGCGCCGGGACAGGAACATCACGCTCTGGAAACACCATATATTTT.

This sequence joins TRBV19 and TRBJ1-5; possibly TRBD1 for D (6 bases). Germline CDR1 reads LNHDA; CDR2 reads SQIVND (reference sequence). This CDR3 is built from 16 residues. Trimming shortened V by 3 bases and J by 0 bases, and 12 bases separated the two germline ends. The DNA of the CDR3 is TGTGCCAGTAGTATGGGGGACAAAAATAGCAATCAGCCCCAGCATTTT. Translating gives CASSMGDKNSNQPQHF.

The CDR3 region is CASSAGDRRGYTF. The CDR3 coding sequence is TGTGCCAGCAGCGCGGGGGACCGACGAGGCTACACCTTC. The chain carries TRBV7-2 and TRBJ1-2; D possibly corresponds to TRBD1 (5 bases). V lost 5 bases to trimming and J lost 8 bases, with 15 bases between them. The CDR3 runs to 13 residues. Per germline, CDR1 SGHTA and CDR2 FQGNSA.

The chain is built from TRBV2 and TRBJ1-6, with a possible D match to TRBD1 (5 bases). The CDR3 contains 15 residues. CDR1 SNHLY and CDR2 FYNNEI come from the germline V gene. Between the trimmed V and J ends, which lost 6 bases and 7 bases, there was a span of 16 bases. The chain's CDR3 is CASSPRQNSNSPLHF. CDR3 bases: TGTGCCAGCAGCCCCCGACAGAACTCCAATTCACCCCTCCACTTT.

V gene TRBV12-3 or TRBV12-4 combines with J gene TRBJ2-3; D remains ambiguous. Trimming pared 6 bases from V and 0 bases from J, leaving 7 bases between. The CDR3 extends over 13 amino acids. CDR3 in amino acids: CASSRGSTDTQYF. Written as DNA, the CDR3 is TGTGCCAGCAGCCGCGGAAGCACAGATACGCAGTATTTT.

The gene calls are TRBV6-5 and TRBJ2-5, with D perhaps matching TRBD1 (5 bases). From germline, CDR1 is MNHEY and CDR2 SVGAGI. This CDR3 contains 14 residues. Trimming stripped 6 bases from V and 0 bases from J, with 11 bases between. The CDR3 spells CASRGRAYQETQYF. Written as DNA, the CDR3 is TGTGCCAGCAGAGGCAGGGCCTACCAAGAGACCCAGTACTTC.

The CDR3 nucleotides read TGTGCTAGTGGTTCCCCTCCGGGTGTTGAAGCTTTCTTT. Translated, it gives CASGSPPGVEAFF. The rearrangement joins TRBV12-5 to TRBJ1-1; D remains unclear. The CDR3 has 13 amino acids. Germline V gene data show CDR1 as LGHNT and CDR2 as FRNRAP. V lost 4 bases and J lost 7, with 13 bases in between. The entire variable domain, with the rest obtained from reference TRBV12-5 and TRBJ1-1, is as follows: DARVTQTPRHKVTEMGQEVTMRCQPILGHNTVFWYRQTMMQGLELLAYFRNRAPLDDSGMPKDRFSAEMPDATLATLKIQPSEPRDSAVYFCASGSPPGVEAFFGQGTRLTVV.

The gene calls are TRBV7-2 and TRBJ2-1, with 8 nucleotides matching TRBD2. With V trimmed by 4 bases and J by 10 bases, 9 bases remained unmatched. The CDR3 loop spans 14 amino acids. CDR1 is SGHTA, CDR2 FQGNSA, per germline. The CDR3 coding sequence is TGTGCCAGCAGCTACCTCGGGGGGGCCAGCGAGCAGTTCTTC. It yields the protein CASSYLGGASEQFF.

V usage is TRBV2 and J usage is TRBJ2-3; 7 bases fit TRBD1. V lost 6 bases, J lost 9 bases, and 3 bases stayed unmatched. The V gene's germline CDR1 is SNHLY and CDR2 FYNNEI. The CDR3 length is 11 residues. The CDR3 is CASSRGITQYF. The CDR3, as DNA: TGTGCCAGCAGCAGGGGGATCACGCAGTATTTT.

This chain connects TRBV5-4 to TRBJ1-2; 10 bases are shared with TRBD1. The ends lost 4 bases at V and 5 bases at J; junction bases unmatched: 5. CDR1 and CDR2 from the germline V gene are SGHNT and YYREEE (reference sequence). This CDR3 is built from 14 residues. CDR3 coding DNA: TGTGCCAGCAGCGTCCGGGACAGGGGTTATGGCTACACCTTC. Amino acid sequence: CASSVRDRGYGYTF.

As regards this clone: Distinct nucleotide sequences in the sample also encode this CDR3. The J gene is TRBJ1-3, the V gene TRBV9, with D possibly matching TRBD1 (5 bases). The CDR3 has 15 amino acids. Germline-derived CDR1 and CDR2 are SGDLS and YYNGEE. The V and J ends lost 0 bases and 0 bases respectively, with 7 bases between them. The CDR3 DNA reads TGTGCCAGCAGCGTAGGGGGGGTCTCTGGAAACACCATATATTTT. Its translation: CASSVGGVSGNTIYF. The whole variable domain, filled in from reference TRBV9 and TRBJ1-3, reads DSGVTQTPKHLITATGQRVTLRCSPRSGDLSVYWYQQSLDQGLQFLIQYYNGEERAKGNILERFSAQQFPDLHSELNLSSLELGDSALYFCASSVGGVSGNTIYFGEGSWLTVV.

The genes are TRBV7-2 and TRBJ2-2; 10 nucleotides match TRBD2. Per germline, CDR1 SGHTA and CDR2 FQGNSA. After removal of 1 base from V and 4 bases from J, the junction contained 6 bases not matched to a gene. CDR3 length equals 17 residues. CDR3 in DNA: TGTGCCAGCAGCTTAGAAGAGCGGGGGGGCGCCACCGGGGAGCTGTTTTTT. Translation gives CASSLEERGGATGELFF. Looking up the rest from reference TRBV7-2 and TRBJ2-2 gives the full variable domain: GAGVSQSPSNKVTEKGKDVELRCDPISGHTALYWYRQSLGQGLEFLIYFQGNSAPDKSGLPSDRFSAERTGGSVSTLTIQRTQQEDSAVYLCASSLEERGGATGELFFGEGSRLTVL.

This clone was picked up one time. The rearrangement joins TRBV27 to TRBJ1-1; 9 positions match TRBD1. V dropped 11 bases and J dropped 4; count of bases not matched to a gene: 8. Germline V gives CDR1 MNHEY, CDR2 SMNVEV (reference sequence). The CDR3 is 13 residues long. CDR3 protein: CAAHRGQGTEAFF. The CDR3 nucleotides are TGTGCCGCCCACAGGGGACAGGGCACTGAAGCTTTCTTT.

This chain links TRBV6-5 with TRBJ2-6; weak D call: TRBD1 (5 bases). Trimming took 10 bases from V and 1 from J, leaving 14 bases between them. The CDR3 consists of 15 residues. The germline CDR1 and CDR2 sequences are MNHEY and SVGAGI. The DNA for the CDR3 is TGTGCCACCACAGGTCAGAGATCTGGGGCCAACGTCCTGACTTTC. It yields the protein CATTGQRSGANVLTF.

The chain uses TRBV7-2 and TRBJ1-5; 12 nucleotides align to TRBD1. The germline V gene has CDR1 SGHTA and CDR2 FQGNSA. J was trimmed by 10 bases and V by 5 bases; bases with no gene match: 6. The CDR3 is 14 amino acids. The CDR3 DNA is TGTGCCAGCAGCCTAGGGACAGGGGGCTCTCCCCAGCATTTT. This encodes CASSLGTGGSPQHF.

The rearrangement uses TRBV30 and TRBJ1-5; 9 nucleotides align to TRBD1. CDR1 is GTSNPN and CDR2 is SVGIG in the germline V gene (reference sequence). The CDR3 covers 18 residues. The ends lost 4 bases at V and 0 bases at J; junction bases unmatched: 13. DNA for the CDR3: TGTGCCTGGAACAGGGGGCGTTACGGGCTTTATAGCAATCAGCCCCAGCATTTT. Its translation: CAWNRGRYGLYSNQPQHF.

This clone was recorded many times. The chain joins TRBV12-3 or TRBV12-4 to TRBJ1-2; the D is unclear. V lost 6 bases and J 4 bases, leaving 3 bases between the germline ends. The CDR3 is made up of 10 amino acids. As DNA, the CDR3 is TGTGCCAGCAGCGGCTATGGCTACACCTTC. This codes for CASSGYGYTF.

The CDR3 sequence is CASSPDREAYNEQFF. The DNA of the CDR3 is TGTGCCAGCAGCCCCGACAGGGAAGCCTACAATGAGCAGTTCTTC. The chain has TRBV7-9 and TRBJ2-1; 7 bases agree with TRBD1. Germline values: CDR1 SEHNR, CDR2 FQNEAQ (reference sequence). This CDR3 is 15 amino acids long. The junction had 6 bases not matched to a gene; V was cut back by 5 bases and J by 2 bases.

This clone has only a few counts. The CDR3 is CASSVATGDYGYTF. The CDR3, as DNA: TGTGCCAGCAGCGTAGCTACAGGGGACTATGGCTACACCTTC. The chain recombines TRBV9 with TRBJ1-2, with 7 nucleotides matching TRBD1. The CDR3 is 14 amino acids. CDR1 is SGDLS and CDR2 is YYNGEE in the germline V gene. Trimming removed 0 bases from V and 3 bases from J; junction bases left unmatched: 2.

Remarks on this clone: This sample includes further DNA sequences coding for the same CDR3. The chain carries TRBV6-2 or TRBV6-3 and TRBJ2-3; D call uncertain. Germline V gene sequence: CDR1 MNHEY, CDR2 SVGEGT. V was cut by 2 bases and J by 5 bases, with 5 bases left in between. The CDR3 is 12 residues long. CDR3 in amino acids: CASSYRRDTQYF. The CDR3 DNA follows: TGTGCCAGCAGTTACAGGAGAGATACGCAGTATTTT.

This clone occurred a few times. The rearrangement joins TRBV4-1 to TRBJ2-7, with TRBD1 as a possible D gene (5 bases). Germline CDR1 reads MGHRA; CDR2 reads YSYEKL. The CDR3 sequence is 19 residues long. Between the trimmed V and J ends, which lost 1 base and 5 bases, there was a span of 27 bases. The CDR3 sequence: CASSQVRGENRLNENEQYF. The CDR3, as DNA: TGCGCCAGCAGCCAAGTTAGAGGAGAAAACAGGTTGAACGAAAACGAGCAGTACTTC.

This sequence joins TRBV2 and TRBJ1-2; D unresolved. This CDR3 comprises 13 residues. V lost 4 bases to trimming and J lost 7 bases, with 13 bases between them. Germline V lookup: CDR1 SNHLY, CDR2 FYNNEI. The CDR3 DNA sequence: TGTGCCAGCAGTGCGAGTCTCACGGGTGGCTACACCTTC. This sequence encodes CASSASLTGGYTF.